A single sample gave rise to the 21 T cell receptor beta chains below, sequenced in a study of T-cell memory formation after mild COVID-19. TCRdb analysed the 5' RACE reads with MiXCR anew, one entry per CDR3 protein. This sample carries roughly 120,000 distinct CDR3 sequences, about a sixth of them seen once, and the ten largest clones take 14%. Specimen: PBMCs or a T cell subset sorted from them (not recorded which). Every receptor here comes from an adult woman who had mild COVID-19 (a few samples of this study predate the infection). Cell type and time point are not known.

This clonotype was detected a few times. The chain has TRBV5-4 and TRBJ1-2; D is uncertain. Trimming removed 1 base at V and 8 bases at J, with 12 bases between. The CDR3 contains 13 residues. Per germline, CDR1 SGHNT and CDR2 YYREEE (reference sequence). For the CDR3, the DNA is TGTGCCAGCAGCTTGCTAGGTGGTACGGGCTACACCTTC. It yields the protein CASSLLGGTGYTF.

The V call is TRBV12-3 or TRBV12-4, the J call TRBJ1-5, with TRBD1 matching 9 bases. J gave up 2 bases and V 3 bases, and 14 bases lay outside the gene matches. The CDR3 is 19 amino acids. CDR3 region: CASSFSDRGSWYGNQPQHF. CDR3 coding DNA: TGTGCCAGCAGTTTCTCTGACAGGGGGTCATGGTATGGCAATCAGCCCCAGCATTTT.

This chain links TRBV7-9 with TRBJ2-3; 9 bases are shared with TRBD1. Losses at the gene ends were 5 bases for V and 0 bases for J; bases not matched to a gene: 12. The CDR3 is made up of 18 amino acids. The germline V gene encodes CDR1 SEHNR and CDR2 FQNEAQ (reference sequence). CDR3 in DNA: TGTGCCAGCAGCAATAGTGGGGGACAGGGAGTCAGCACAGATACGCAGTATTTT. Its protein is CASSNSGGQGVSTDTQYF.

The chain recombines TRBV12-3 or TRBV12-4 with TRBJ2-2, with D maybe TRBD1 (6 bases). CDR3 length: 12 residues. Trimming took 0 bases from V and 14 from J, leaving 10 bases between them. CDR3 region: CASSLATGDLFF. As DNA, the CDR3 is TGTGCCAGCAGTTTAGCGACAGGTGACCTGTTTTTT.

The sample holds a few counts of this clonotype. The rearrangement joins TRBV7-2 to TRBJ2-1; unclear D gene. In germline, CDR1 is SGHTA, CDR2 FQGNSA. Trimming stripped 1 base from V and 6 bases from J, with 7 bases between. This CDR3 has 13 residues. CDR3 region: CASSLVMSNEQFF. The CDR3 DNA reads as TGTGCCAGCAGCTTAGTTATGAGCAATGAGCAGTTCTTC.

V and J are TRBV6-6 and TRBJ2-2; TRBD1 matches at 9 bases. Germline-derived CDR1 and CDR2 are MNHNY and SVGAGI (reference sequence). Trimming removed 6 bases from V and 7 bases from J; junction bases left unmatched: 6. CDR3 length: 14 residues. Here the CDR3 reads CASSHDRGVGELFF. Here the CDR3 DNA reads TGTGCCAGCAGCCATGACAGGGGGGTCGGGGAGCTGTTTTTT.

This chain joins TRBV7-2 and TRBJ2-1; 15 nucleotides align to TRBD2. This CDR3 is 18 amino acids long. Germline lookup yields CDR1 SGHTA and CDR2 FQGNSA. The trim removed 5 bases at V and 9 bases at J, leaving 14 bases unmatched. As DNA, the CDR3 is TGTGCCAGCAGCATTCCGGGACTAGCGGGAGGCTGGGGGAGTGAGCAGTTCTTC. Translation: CASSIPGLAGGWGSEQFF.

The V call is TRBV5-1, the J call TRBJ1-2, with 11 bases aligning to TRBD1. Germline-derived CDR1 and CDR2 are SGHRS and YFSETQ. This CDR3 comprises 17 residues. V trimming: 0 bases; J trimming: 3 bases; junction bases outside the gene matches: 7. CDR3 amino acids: CASSLAGQGDYYYGYTF. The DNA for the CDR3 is TGCGCCAGCAGCTTGGCGGGACAGGGGGACTACTACTATGGCTACACCTTC. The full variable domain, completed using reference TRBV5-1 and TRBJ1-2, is KAGVTQTPRYLIKTRGQQVTLSCSPISGHRSVSWYQQTPGQGLQFLFEYFSETQRNKGNFPGRFSGRQFSNSRSEMNVSTLELGDSALYLCASSLAGQGDYYYGYTFGSGTRLTVV.

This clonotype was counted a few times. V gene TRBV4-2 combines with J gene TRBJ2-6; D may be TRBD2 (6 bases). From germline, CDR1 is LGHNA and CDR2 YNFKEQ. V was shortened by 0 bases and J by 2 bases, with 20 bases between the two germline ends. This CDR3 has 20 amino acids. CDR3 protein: CASSQDPSVHRRAGANVLTF. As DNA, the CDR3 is TGTGCCAGCAGCCAAGATCCTAGCGTCCACCGAAGGGCTGGGGCCAACGTCCTGACTTTC.

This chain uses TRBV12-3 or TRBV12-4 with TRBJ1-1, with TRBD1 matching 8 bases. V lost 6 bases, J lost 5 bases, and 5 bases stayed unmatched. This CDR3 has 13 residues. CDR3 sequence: CASRQQGGTEAFF. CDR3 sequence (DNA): TGTGCCAGCAGGCAACAGGGGGGAACTGAAGCTTTCTTT.

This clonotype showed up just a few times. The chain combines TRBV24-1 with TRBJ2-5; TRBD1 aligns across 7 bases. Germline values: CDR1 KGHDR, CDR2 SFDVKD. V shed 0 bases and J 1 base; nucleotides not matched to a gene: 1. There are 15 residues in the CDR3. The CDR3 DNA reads TGTGCCACCAGTGATTTGGGGGACAGCCAAGAGACCCAGTACTTC. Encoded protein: CATSDLGDSQETQYF.

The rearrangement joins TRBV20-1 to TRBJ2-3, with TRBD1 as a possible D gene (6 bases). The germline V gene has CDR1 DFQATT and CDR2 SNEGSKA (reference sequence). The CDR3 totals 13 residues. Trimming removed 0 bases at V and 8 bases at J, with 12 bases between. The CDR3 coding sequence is TGCAGTGCTAGAGATCCGACAGGTCGTACGCAGTATTTT. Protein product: CSARDPTGRTQYF.

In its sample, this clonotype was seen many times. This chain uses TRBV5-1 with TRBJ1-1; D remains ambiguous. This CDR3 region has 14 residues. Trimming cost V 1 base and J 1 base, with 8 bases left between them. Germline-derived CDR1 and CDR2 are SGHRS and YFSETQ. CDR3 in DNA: TGCGCCAGCAGCTTGTGGCAGTCGAACACTGAAGCTTTCTTT. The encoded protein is CASSLWQSNTEAFF.

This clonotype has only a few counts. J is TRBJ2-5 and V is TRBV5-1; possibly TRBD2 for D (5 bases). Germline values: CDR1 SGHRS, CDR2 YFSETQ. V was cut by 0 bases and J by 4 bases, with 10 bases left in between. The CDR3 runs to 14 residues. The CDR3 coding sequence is TGCGCCAGCAGCTTGGAGGTTAGCGCAGAGACCCAGTACTTC. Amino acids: CASSLEVSAETQYF.

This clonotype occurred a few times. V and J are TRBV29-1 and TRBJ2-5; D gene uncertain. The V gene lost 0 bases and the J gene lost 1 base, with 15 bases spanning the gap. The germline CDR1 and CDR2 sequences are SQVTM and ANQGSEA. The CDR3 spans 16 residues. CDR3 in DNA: TGCAGCGTTGAAGATGAGAGTAGAGCCTTCCAAGAGACCCAGTACTTC. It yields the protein CSVEDESRAFQETQYF.

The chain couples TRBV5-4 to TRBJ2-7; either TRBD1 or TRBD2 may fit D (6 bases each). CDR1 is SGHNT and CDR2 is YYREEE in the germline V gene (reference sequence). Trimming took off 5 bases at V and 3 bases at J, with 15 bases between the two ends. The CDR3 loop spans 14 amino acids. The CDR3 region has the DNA TGTGCCAGCAGGGAGGGGGGTTTCGACTACGAGCAGTACTTC. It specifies CASREGGFDYEQYF.

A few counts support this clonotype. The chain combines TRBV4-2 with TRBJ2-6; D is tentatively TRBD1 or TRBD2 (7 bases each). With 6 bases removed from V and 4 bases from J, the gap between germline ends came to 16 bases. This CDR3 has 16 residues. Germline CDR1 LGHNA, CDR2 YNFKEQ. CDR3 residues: CASSRPGGGGANVLTF. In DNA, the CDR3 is TGTGCCAGCAGTCGACCAGGGGGAGGGGGGGCCAACGTCCTGACTTTC.

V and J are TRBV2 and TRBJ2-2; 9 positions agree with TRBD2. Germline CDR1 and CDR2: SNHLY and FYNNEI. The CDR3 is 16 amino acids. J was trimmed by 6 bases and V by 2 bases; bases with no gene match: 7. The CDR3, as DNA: TGTGCCAGCAGTGAACTGGCGGGAGGGGTCCCCGGGGAGCTGTTTTTT. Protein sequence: CASSELAGGVPGELFF.

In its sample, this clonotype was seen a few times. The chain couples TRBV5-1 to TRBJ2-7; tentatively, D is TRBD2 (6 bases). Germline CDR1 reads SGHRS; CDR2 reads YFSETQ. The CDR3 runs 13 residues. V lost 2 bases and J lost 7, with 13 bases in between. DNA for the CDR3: TGCGCCAGCAGCTTCTACGGGGGAAGAGAGCAGTACTTC. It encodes CASSFYGGREQYF. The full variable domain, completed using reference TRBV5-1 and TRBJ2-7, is KAGVTQTPRYLIKTRGQQVTLSCSPISGHRSVSWYQQTPGQGLQFLFEYFSETQRNKGNFPGRFSGRQFSNSRSEMNVSTLELGDSALYLCASSFYGGREQYFGPGTRLTVT.

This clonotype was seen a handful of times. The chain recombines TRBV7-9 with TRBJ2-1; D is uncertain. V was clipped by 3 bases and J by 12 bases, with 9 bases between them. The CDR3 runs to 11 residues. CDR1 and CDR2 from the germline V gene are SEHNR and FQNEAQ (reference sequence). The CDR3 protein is CASSFNRRQFF. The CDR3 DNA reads TGTGCCAGCAGCTTCAATCGGAGGCAGTTCTTC. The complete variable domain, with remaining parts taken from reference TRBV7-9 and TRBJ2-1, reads DTGVSQNPRHKITKRGQNVTFRCDPISEHNRLYWYRQTLGQGPEFLTYFQNEAQLEKSRLLSDRFSAERPKGSFSTLEIQRTEQGDSAMYLCASSFNRRQFFGPGTRLTVL.

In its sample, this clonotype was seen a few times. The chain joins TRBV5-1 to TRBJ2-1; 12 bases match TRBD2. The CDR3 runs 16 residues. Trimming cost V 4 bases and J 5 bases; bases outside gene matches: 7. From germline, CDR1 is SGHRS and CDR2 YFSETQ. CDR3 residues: CASSPALAGGHNEQFF. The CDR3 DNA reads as TGCGCCAGCAGCCCCGCACTAGCGGGGGGTCACAATGAGCAGTTCTTC.